The rows below give T cell receptor beta chains drawn from one sample of a study of shared clonotypes between healthy human individuals. The repertoire was sequenced with immunoSEQ multiplex PCR; TCRdb's copy has only in-frame clones and lacks some. This table has some 2,500,000 clones, 93% appearing once. Sample: naive CD4+ T cells from PBMCs. The receptors here all came from a man between 18 and 29 years old in good health. Some clones in this sample may be carry-over from other donors' samples. The CDR3 runs from the conserved cysteine through the conserved F or W. Each record gives: D gene, J gene, clone size, V gene, CDR3 protein, CDR3 DNA. A D gene is named only where the DNA matches it firmly. Size is omitted from some rows. Given values are once, few, many or a class for expanded clones.

.	TRBJ2-7	.	TRBV28	CASKAGASYEQYF	TGTGCCAGCAAGGCAGGCGCCTCCTACGAGCAGTACTTC
TRBD1	TRBJ2-7	.	TRBV27	CASSPGDRPAEQYF	TGTGCCAGCAGTCCCGGGGACAGGCCGGCGGAGCAGTACTTC
.	TRBJ1-5	.	TRBV6-1	CASSGQGDQPQHF	TGTGCCAGCAGTGGGCAGGGCGACCAGCCCCAGCATTTT
.	TRBJ2-7	.	TRBV28	CASSSRGLAEQYF	TGTGCCAGCAGCTCCCGGGGCCTTGCCGAGCAGTACTTC
TRBD1	TRBJ2-3	.	TRBV11-2	CASSRDRVSDTQYF	TGTGCCAGCAGCCGGGACAGGGTGTCAGATACGCAGTATTTT
TRBD2	TRBJ2-1	.	TRBV25-1	CASSEELADDNEQFF	TGTGCCAGCAGTGAAGAGCTAGCGGATGACAATGAGCAGTTCTTC
.	TRBJ2-1	.	TRBV21-1	CASSKSPSSYNEQFF	TGTGCCAGCAGCAAATCTCCCAGCTCCTACAATGAGCAGTTCTTC
.	TRBJ2-2	few	TRBV20-1	CSAMFSGELFF	TGCAGTGCTATGTTCTCCGGGGAGCTGTTTTTT
TRBD1	TRBJ2-5	.	TRBV29-1	CSAWDSQETQYF	TGCAGCGCCTGGGACAGCCAAGAGACCCAGTACTTC
.	TRBJ2-7	.	TRBV6-5	CASSYAYEQYF	TGTGCCAGCAGTTACGCCTACGAGCAGTACTTC
TRBD1	TRBJ2-2	.	TRBV19	CASSTTLGTGGTGELFF	TGTGCCAGTAGTACAACCCTCGGGACAGGGGGCACCGGGGAGCTGTTTTTT
.	TRBJ1-2	.	TRBV11-2	CASSWGGSGYTF	TGTGCCAGCAGCTGGGGGGGGAGCGGCTACACCTTC
TRBD1	TRBJ2-3	.	TRBV30	CAWSVDREDTQYF	TGTGCCTGGAGTGTAGACAGGGAGGATACGCAGTATTTT
.	TRBJ2-7	few	TRBV28	CASTTSGGEQYF	TGTGCCAGCACCACTTCGGGCGGCGAGCAGTACTTC
TRBD1	TRBJ1-3	.	TRBV2	CANRQGGSGNTIYF	TGTGCCAACCGACAGGGAGGCTCTGGAAACACCATATATTTT
TRBD1	TRBJ2-1	.	TRBV7-9	CASSSWGDRGTNEQFF	TGTGCCAGCAGCTCCTGGGGGGACAGGGGGACGAATGAGCAGTTCTTC
.	TRBJ1-1	few	TRBV6-1	CASGTDGEAEAFF	TGTGCCAGCGGGACGGACGGGGAGGCTGAAGCTTTCTTT
.	TRBJ1-2	.	TRBV5-4	CASRGGAWDGYTF	TGTGCCAGCAGAGGGGGGGCGTGGGATGGCTACACCTTC
TRBD2	TRBJ2-5	once	TRBV25-1	CASSEPGLAGVSQYF	TGTGCCAGCAGTGAACCGGGACTAGCGGGAGTGTCCCAGTACTTC
TRBD2	TRBJ2-3	.	TRBV2	CASKPGLAGGPVSDTQYF	TGTGCCAGCAAACCGGGACTAGCGGGAGGGCCTGTCTCAGATACGCAGTATTTT
TRBD1	TRBJ1-1	.	TRBV6-6	CASSVGQGWAEAFF	TGTGCCAGCAGTGTGGGACAGGGTTGGGCTGAAGCTTTCTTT
.	TRBJ2-2	.	TRBV7-3	CASSFGTLDTGELFF	TGTGCCAGCAGCTTCGGGACTTTAGACACCGGGGAGCTGTTTTTT